Listed below are T cell receptor beta chains from one sample, sequenced in a study of long-term antiretroviral therapy in people with HIV. Measured with immunoSEQ multiplex PCR; TCRdb has only the in-frame clones, and not every one. The sample lists under 45,000 clones; about 90% were seen once. Source: unsorted PBMCs, taken 1.2 years after starting antiretroviral therapy. The receptors shown here come from a woman between 45 and 60 years old with HIV. CDR3s include the opening cysteine and the closing phenylalanine or tryptophan. D genes are given only for firm matches. Part of the rows lack a size; the others show once, few, many or a class for expanded clones.

j_gene | v_gene | abundance | d_gene | CDR3aa | CDR3nt
TRBJ2-1 | TRBV7-3 | . | . | CASSATGGPNEQFF | TGTGCCAGCAGCGCAACCGGGGGACCGAATGAGCAGTTCTTC
TRBJ2-2 | TRBV6-5 | . | . | CASSSGPNTGELFF | TGTGCCAGCAGTAGCGGCCCGAACACCGGGGAGCTGTTTTTT
TRBJ1-1 | TRBV4-1 | . | . | CASSQGQQMNTEAFF | TGCGCCAGCAGCCAAGGACAGCAAATGAACACTGAAGCTTTCTTT
TRBJ2-7 | TRBV30 | . | . | CAWSVPGIDYEQYF | TGTGCCTGGAGTGTACCGGGGATCGATTACGAGCAGTACTTC
TRBJ1-2 | TRBV7-9 | . | . | CASSVDMTRGPGNNYGYTF | TGTGCCAGCAGCGTAGATATGACCCGGGGGCCGGGAAATAACTATGGCTACACCTTC
TRBJ2-5 | TRBV6-5 | once | . | CASSYRGDQETQYF | TGTGCCAGCAGTTACAGGGGGGACCAAGAGACCCAGTACTTC
TRBJ1-4 | TRBV9 | . | . | CASSVTENEKLFF | TGTGCCAGCAGCGTGACAGAGAATGAAAAACTGTTTTTT
TRBJ1-2 | TRBV9 | . | . | CASSVDGDGYTF | TGTGCCAGCAGCGTAGATGGGGATGGCTACACCTTC
TRBJ1-1 | TRBV5-4 | . | . | CASSLRARTEAFF | TGTGCCAGCAGCTTACGGGCCCGCACTGAAGCTTTCTTT
TRBJ2-1 | TRBV10-2 | . | TRBD2 | CASSAAGGTYNEQFF | TGCGCCAGCAGTGCGGCGGGAGGTACCTACAATGAGCAGTTCTTC
TRBJ2-2 | TRBV5-5 | once | . | CASSGPNTGELFF | TGTGCCAGCAGCGGGCCCAACACCGGGGAGCTGTTTTTT
TRBJ1-1 | TRBV2 | . | . | CASSGGNRATAVAFF | TGTGCCAGCAGTGGCGGCAACCGGGCCACGGCTGTAGCTTTCTTT
TRBJ1-6 | TRBV7-9 | few | TRBD1 | CASSAPGQHNSPLHF | TGTGCCAGCAGCGCGCCGGGACAGCATAATTCACCCCTCCACTTT
TRBJ2-7 | TRBV5-5 | . | TRBD1 | CASSSRPTGAFYEQYF | TGTGCCAGCAGCTCGAGACCGACAGGGGCCTTTTACGAGCAGTACTTC
TRBJ2-5 | TRBV18 | . | . | CASSPGLQETQYF | TGTGCCAGCTCTCCGGGCCTCCAAGAGACCCAGTACTTC
TRBJ1-4 | TRBV2 | . | TRBD1 | CAGRMGQGFEKLFF | TGTGCCGGACGGATGGGACAGGGGTTTGAAAAACTGTTTTTT
TRBJ1-1 | TRBV9 | . | . | CASSPLPGNTEAFF | TGTGCCAGCAGCCCCCTCCCAGGGAACACTGAAGCTTTCTTT
TRBJ2-7 | TRBV5-4 | . | TRBD1 | CASSFGTGAYEQYF | TGTGCCAGCAGCTTCGGGACAGGGGCCTACGAGCAGTACTTC
TRBJ2-3 | TRBV29-1 | . | . | CSVRGGGSTRKIDTQYF | TGCAGCGTCCGAGGGGGGGGGTCGACCCGGAAAATAGATACGCAGTATTTT
TRBJ1-5 | TRBV4-2 | few | . | CASSQDRGSNQPQHF | TGTGCCAGCAGCCAAGATCGGGGAAGCAATCAGCCCCAGCATTTT
TRBJ2-7 | TRBV7-9 | . | . | CASSLVFSEQYF | TGTGCCAGCAGCCTAGTTTTTTCCGAGCAGTACTTC
TRBJ2-1 | TRBV6-1 | . | . | CASTSRTEDEQFF | TGTGCCAGCACTTCAAGGACAGAAGATGAGCAGTTCTTC
TRBJ1-2 | TRBV15 | . | TRBD1 | CATSRDTGTGLEGYTF | TGTGCCACCAGCAGAGATACTGGGACAGGACTGGAGGGCTACACCTTC
TRBJ1-4 | TRBV5-6 | . | TRBD1 | CASSADRNEKLFF | TGTGCCAGCAGCGCGGACAGGAATGAAAAACTGTTTTTT
TRBJ1-2 | TRBV5-5 | . | . | CASSFSTGSQYGYTF | TGTGCCAGCAGCTTTAGCACAGGGTCCCAATATGGCTACACCTTC
TRBJ1-6 | TRBV6-5 | . | TRBD1 | CASRPTGDHSPLHF | TGTGCCAGCAGACCCACAGGGGACCATTCACCCCTCCACTTT
TRBJ1-2 | TRBV6-5 | . | TRBD1 | CASTRDRGRYTF | TGTGCCAGCACCCGGGACAGGGGACGCTACACCTTC
TRBJ1-4 | TRBV6-5 | . | TRBD1 | CASRRQGENEKLFF | TGTGCCAGCAGGCGACAGGGGGAAAATGAAAAACTGTTTTTT
TRBJ2-5 | TRBV5-1 | . | . | CASNPGQLQETQYF | TGCGCCAGCAACCCGGGGCAGCTCCAAGAGACCCAGTACTTC
TRBJ2-2 | TRBV10-1 | few | . | CASSESGFTGELFF | TGCGCCAGCAGTGAGTCGGGATTCACCGGGGAGCTGTTTTTT
TRBJ2-3 | TRBV9 | . | TRBD1 | CASSVGIWRDRADTQYF | TGTGCCAGCAGCGTAGGAATCTGGCGAGACAGGGCAGATACGCAGTATTTT
TRBJ2-5 | TRBV14 | . | . | CASSRPHAGPKETQYF | TGTGCCAGCAGCCGGCCCCACGCCGGGCCAAAAGAGACCCAGTACTTC
TRBJ2-7 | TRBV27 | . | . | CASSLYVSYEQYF | TGTGCCAGCAGTTTATATGTGTCCTACGAGCAGTACTTC